This entry features one TCR beta chain sequence. The antigen is not known. The sample comes from a study of Ad26.COV2.S vaccination and SARS-CoV-2 variants. The overall study: Dosing was one shot or two shots 56 days apart.

The treatment is: roughly 19 received Ad26.COV2.S at low or high dose, single or two shots; 5 received placebo; per-sample allocation not given. Specimen acquisition occurred on day 63 following the initial vaccine or placebo injection. A Boston adult aged 18-55 years was the donor. Vaccine was an Ad26 vector expressing Wuhan-strain SARS-CoV-2 spike. Study outcomes and limitations: Recipients given vaccine exceeded placebo recipients in spike-specific TCR breadth.

Sequencing was performed with immunoSEQ multiplex PCR; in TCRdb, only in-frame clones are kept and a portion is missing. The repertoire holds about 680,000 clones, with more than 80% as singletons. The V gene lost 5 bases and the J gene lost 8 bases, with 13 bases spanning the gap. Germline values: CDR1 SGHDT, CDR2 YYEEEE. The CDR3 is 12 residues long. The material was peripheral blood, obtained in a trial of Ad26.COV2.S vaccine versus placebo. This sequence joins TRBV5-6 and TRBJ1-2; D is undetermined. The clonotype was recovered from a person between 18 and 65 years old who received the Ad26.COV2.S COVID-19 vaccine or a placebo. The CDR3 DNA follows: TGTGCCAGCAGGATGGGGTTAGCAGGCTACACCTTC. It translates to CASRMGLAGYTF.